Listed below are T cell receptor beta chains from one sample, sequenced in a study of shared clonotypes between healthy human individuals. TCRdb's copy holds only in-frame clones and misses some; the assay was immunoSEQ multiplex PCR. Here the sample spans about 2,100,000 clones, roughly 91% being singletons. Input material: naive CD8+ T cells from PBMCs. Source of these receptors: a man aged 18 to 35 in good health. Some clones in this sample may be carry-over from other donors' samples. The CDR3 runs from the conserved cysteine through the conserved F or W. Fields, in order: CDR3 protein, V gene, J gene.

cdr3_aa: CASSPQRNTEAFF; v_call: TRBV14; j_call: TRBJ1-1
cdr3_aa: CASSVALWDTGELFF; v_call: TRBV9; j_call: TRBJ2-2
cdr3_aa: CASSPMVGSSDTQYF; v_call: TRBV7-8; j_call: TRBJ2-3
cdr3_aa: CASSPPRTGGGYTF; v_call: TRBV28; j_call: TRBJ1-2
cdr3_aa: CASSFGTSSWDEQFF; v_call: TRBV7-3; j_call: TRBJ2-1
cdr3_aa: CASSAREGSYNEQFF; v_call: TRBV2; j_call: TRBJ2-1
cdr3_aa: CASSVEGGFDYGYTF; v_call: TRBV9; j_call: TRBJ1-2
cdr3_aa: CASSIEGPDLRNQPQHF; v_call: TRBV19; j_call: TRBJ1-5
cdr3_aa: CASSGAGVGAFF; v_call: TRBV9; j_call: TRBJ1-1
cdr3_aa: CASHKGGSGNEQFF; v_call: TRBV21-1; j_call: TRBJ2-1
cdr3_aa: CASRGQLLSEQYF; v_call: TRBV5-6; j_call: TRBJ2-7
cdr3_aa: CASSWTINSGTGDNSGNTIYF; v_call: TRBV5-1; j_call: TRBJ1-3
cdr3_aa: CATSSDRGREQYF; v_call: TRBV15; j_call: TRBJ2-7
cdr3_aa: CASSQEKRRETQYF; v_call: TRBV28; j_call: TRBJ2-5
cdr3_aa: CASSDMAGVNEQYF; v_call: TRBV7-9; j_call: TRBJ2-7
cdr3_aa: CASSYFRLEVRGEQFF; v_call: TRBV6-5; j_call: TRBJ2-1
cdr3_aa: CASRISGGQETQYF; v_call: TRBV2; j_call: TRBJ2-5
cdr3_aa: CASSLVFGELFF; v_call: TRBV11-2; j_call: TRBJ2-2
cdr3_aa: CASSLGLAGDEQFF; v_call: TRBV10-1; j_call: TRBJ2-1
cdr3_aa: CASSYSLGGGETQYF; v_call: TRBV6-6; j_call: TRBJ2-5
cdr3_aa: CASSKGTGANREYF; v_call: TRBV27; j_call: TRBJ2-3
cdr3_aa: CASSPDRAVQPQHF; v_call: TRBV6-5; j_call: TRBJ1-5
cdr3_aa: CASGDRGTFF; v_call: TRBV10-2; j_call: TRBJ1-1
cdr3_aa: CAIRAADLVSSGKPYEQYF; v_call: TRBV10-3; j_call: TRBJ2-7
cdr3_aa: CASSAKGTGGKGEQYF; v_call: TRBV9; j_call: TRBJ2-7